This T cell receptor (beta chain) derives from a study of cytomegalovirus exposure and HLA in healthy donors. Findings and limits, study-wide: It was reportedly the case that the classifier diagnosed cytomegalovirus status with high specificity and sensitivity. Most TCR sequences showed up rarely, but some public TCRs showed up in many donors. First-cohort TCR clusters were later found to tend to co-occur in the approximately 120 validation repertoires.

Only a few counts were recorded for this clone. The antigen remains unidentified. Repertoires were generated with immunoSEQ multiplex PCR, while TCRdb's copy carries only in-frame clones and drops some. The repertoire holds 150,000 to 200,000 clones, with approximately 78% as singletons. The donors were members of the validation cohort, which comprised roughly 120 subjects and was separate from the first cohort of 670 or so subjects. Sequencing input: PBMCs. This TCR derives from a woman aged 25-40 years in good health and CMV-seronegative.

CDR3 bases: TGTGCCAGCAGTCCAAACTACGAGCAGTACTTC. It translates to CASSPNYEQYF. The chain combines TRBV7-2 with TRBJ2-7, with D hard to call. V lost 6 bases, J lost 3 bases, and 6 bases lay in between. CDR3 length: 11 residues. The germline CDR1 and CDR2 sequences are SGHTA and FQGNSA.